Listed below are T cell receptor beta chains from one sample, sequenced in a study of shared clonotypes between healthy human individuals. Measured with immunoSEQ multiplex PCR; TCRdb has only the in-frame clones, and not every one. This table has 2 million to 2.5 million clones, more than 80% appearing once. The specimen sequenced was naive CD4+ T cells from PBMCs. These receptors were collected from a man aged 18 to 29 in good health. Some clones in this sample may be carry-over from other donors' samples. Both conserved end residues are trimmed from each CDR3.

j_gene,v_gene,CDR3aa
TRBJ2-5,TRBV5-1,ASTTLAGIQETQY
TRBJ1-1,TRBV10-3,AISELATGIKNTEAF
TRBJ2-5,TRBV27,ASSPSRGETQY
TRBJ1-1,TRBV5-4,ASSPTGRTEAF
TRBJ2-1,TRBV5-6,ASSFIRPDNEQF
TRBJ2-2,TRBV5-1,ASSFQSGDNTGELF
TRBJ2-1,TRBV25-1,ASSLGWYRL
TRBJ2-7,TRBV5-6,ASSGTTYRDTTSEQY
TRBJ1-1,TRBV7-9,ASSLRVMNTEAF
TRBJ1-4,TRBV28,ASSLLLQGDEKLF
TRBJ1-2,TRBV21-1,ASSKFHGGYGYT
TRBJ2-2,TRBV19,ASSPLPGQGRAGELF
TRBJ2-7,TRBV7-9,ASSFWDRDIYEQY
TRBJ1-2,TRBV2,ASSDWGYGYT
TRBJ1-5,TRBV19,ASREGDQPQH
TRBJ2-3,TRBV2,ASSVDRGADTQY
TRBJ2-1,TRBV6-5,ASRPGRVPYNEQF
TRBJ2-2,TRBV7-9,ASSLLGGRPGTGELF
TRBJ1-4,TRBV9,ASSVDRGLGEKLF
TRBJ2-7,TRBV4-1,ASSRDRGLEQY